The rows below give T cell receptor beta chains drawn from one sample of a study of shared T cell receptors in the human thymus. Some clones are missing from TCRdb's copy, which holds only in-frame ones; the method was immunoSEQ multiplex PCR. The data hold 720,000 or so clones, with 80% to 90% observed a single time. These data also featured in a second study, about human thymus T cells.

Sample: thymocytes. The receptors derive from a girl under two years old with a congenital heart defect. Both conserved end residues are part of each CDR3. The D gene is left open where the match is weak. Clone size is given for some rows only: seen once, a few or many times, or a class if the clone is expanded.

J | size | V | D | DNA | CDR3
TRBJ2-7 | few | TRBV27 | TRBD2 | TGTGCCAGCAGTTTATCGTTACTAGCGGGGACTTTGGTCGTCGAGCAGTACTTC | CASSLSLLAGTLVVEQYF
TRBJ1-1 | - | TRBV9 | TRBD1 | TGTGCCAGCAGCGTAGTTTCCGTTCGCTCAGGACAGGATAGGAACACTGAAGCTTTCTTT | CASSVVSVRSGQDRNTEAFF
TRBJ2-2 | - | TRBV5-6 | TRBD1 | TGTGCCAGCAGCACACCGGGACAGGGGTTTATATCGAACACCGGGGAGCTGTTTTTT | CASSTPGQGFISNTGELFF
TRBJ2-1 | - | TRBV27 | - | TGTGCCAGCACTCGGGGGGCCCCTACCTACAATGAGCAGTTCTTC | CASTRGAPTYNEQFF
TRBJ1-5 | - | TRBV5-5 | - | TGTGCCAGCAGCTTCAGTTTCCGGGGCAATCAGCCCCAGCATTTT | CASSFSFRGNQPQHF
TRBJ2-5 | - | TRBV10-3 | TRBD2 | TGTGCCATCAGTGAGGTGACTAGCGGGGGGTTTACTTACCAAGAGACCCAGTACTTC | CAISEVTSGGFTYQETQYF
TRBJ1-5 | - | TRBV28 | - | TGTGCCAGCAGCTTTCTACCGAGTGAGCCCGAAAATGAGAGAAATAGCAATCAGCCCCAGCATTTT | CASSFLPSEPENERNSNQPQHF
TRBJ1-5 | - | TRBV7-9 | - | TGTGCCAGCAGCTTAGCAAGTGGCCAGTTGAATCAGCCCCAGCATTTT | CASSLASGQLNQPQHF
TRBJ2-6 | - | TRBV15 | - | TGTGCCACCAGCAGAGATCGGAGGGGGGCCAACGTCCTGACTTTC | CATSRDRRGANVLTF
TRBJ2-6 | - | TRBV19 | - | TGTGCCAGTAGTATCTGGGCCCAGGGCACTGGGGCCAACGTCCTGACTTTC | CASSIWAQGTGANVLTF
TRBJ2-1 | - | TRBV18 | TRBD1 | TGTGCCAGCTCACTGGACCGGGACAGAGCCTACAATGAGCAGTTCTTC | CASSLDRDRAYNEQFF
TRBJ1-1 | - | TRBV19 | - | TGTGCCAGTAGTAAAGGTGGAGTCAGGGGAGGGAAAGCTTTCTTT | CASSKGGVRGGKAFF
TRBJ1-4 | - | TRBV19 | - | TGTGCCAGCTGGCAGGGGTCTTCTAATGAAAAACTGTTTTTT | CASWQGSSNEKLFF
TRBJ1-2 | - | TRBV4-1 | TRBD1 | TGCGCCAGCAGCCAACAAAGTGGGGCGGACAGGGCTAACTATGGCTACACCTTC | CASSQQSGADRANYGYTF
TRBJ1-6 | - | TRBV19 | TRBD1 | TGTGCCAGTAGCCGGACAGGCTGGTGGCCCCTCCACTTT | CASSRTGWWPLHF
TRBJ1-1 | once | TRBV6-6 | TRBD1 | TGTGCCAGCACCGGACAGGGGGCGACCACTGAAGCTTTCTTT | CASTGQGATTEAFF
TRBJ1-3 | - | TRBV7-9 | TRBD1 | TGTGCCAGCAGCTTGGGACAGGGGAGTAACACCATATATTTT | CASSLGQGSNTIYF
TRBJ2-3 | - | TRBV6-1 | - | TGTGCCAGCAGGGGACCCCTGCTGGGGGGAGATACGCAGTATTTT | CASRGPLLGGDTQYF
TRBJ1-5 | - | TRBV7-6 | - | TGTGCCAGCAGCTTAGGGACCTGGACTGATAGCAATCAGCCCCAGCATTTT | CASSLGTWTDSNQPQHF
TRBJ2-5 | - | TRBV7-6 | TRBD2 | TGTGCCAGCAGCTTACCCCCCCCTTTAGCGGGGGAAGAGACCCAGTACTTC | CASSLPPPLAGEETQYF
TRBJ1-2 | - | TRBV27 | - | TGTGCCAGCAGTCCGACATCCCGAAACTGGGGAGGCTATGGCTACACCTTC | CASSPTSRNWGGYGYTF
TRBJ1-2 | - | TRBV28 | - | TGTGCCAGCAGCCCTACATGGAAAGTAAGCGGTGGCTACACCTTC | CASSPTWKVSGGYTF
TRBJ1-6 | - | TRBV18 | TRBD1 | TGTGCCAGCTCTCCTTCCGGGACAGGGAACAATTCACCCCTCCACTTT | CASSPSGTGNNSPLHF
TRBJ1-1 | - | TRBV7-9 | - | TGTGCCAGCAGCCCTAGGGGGAGCGAGGGGTACACTGAAGCTTTCTTT | CASSPRGSEGYTEAFF
TRBJ2-7 | - | TRBV6-1 | - | TGTGCCACCTTCGAAGATCGCCGGGAGCAGTACTTC | CATFEDRREQYF
TRBJ1-2 | - | TRBV2 | TRBD1 | TGTGCCAGCATCCAGACAGGGCAGATTGGCTACACCTTC | CASIQTGQIGYTF
TRBJ1-4 | - | TRBV6-1 | - | TGTGCCAGCAGTGAAGTCGAGGAAAAAGCAACTAATGAAAAACTGTTTTTT | CASSEVEEKATNEKLFF
TRBJ1-6 | - | TRBV6-1 | - | TGTGCCAGCAGTGAAGGTCGGCAGGTTAGTTCACCCCTCCACTTT | CASSEGRQVSSPLHF
TRBJ1-1 | - | TRBV18 | TRBD1 | TGTGCCAGCTCACTTTGGGACAGGATGGGGACTGAAGCTTTCTTT | CASSLWDRMGTEAFF
TRBJ1-2 | - | TRBV5-1 | - | TGCGCCAGCAGCTTCGCCGGGGGTGGCTACACCTTC | CASSFAGGGYTF
TRBJ1-4 | few | TRBV29-1 | TRBD1 | TGCAGCGTTGAAGATCCCCAGTGGGACAGGGGCGAAAAACTGTTTTTT | CSVEDPQWDRGEKLFF